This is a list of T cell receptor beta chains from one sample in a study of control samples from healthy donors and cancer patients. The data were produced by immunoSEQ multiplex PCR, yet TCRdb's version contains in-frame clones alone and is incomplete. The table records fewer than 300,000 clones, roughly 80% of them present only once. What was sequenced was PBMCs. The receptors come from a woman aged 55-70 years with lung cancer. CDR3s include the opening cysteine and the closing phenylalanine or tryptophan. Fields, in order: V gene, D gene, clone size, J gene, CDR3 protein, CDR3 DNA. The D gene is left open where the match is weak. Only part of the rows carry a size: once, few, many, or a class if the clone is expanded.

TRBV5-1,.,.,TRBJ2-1,CASSLVGNNEQFF,TGCGCCAGCAGCTTGGTTGGTAACAATGAGCAGTTCTTC
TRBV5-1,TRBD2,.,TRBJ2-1,CASSLAMGGTSYNEQFF,TGCGCCAGCAGCTTGGCCATGGGGGGGACTTCCTACAATGAGCAGTTCTTC
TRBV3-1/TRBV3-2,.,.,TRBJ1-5,CASSQDREGPQHF,TGTGCCAGCAGCCAAGATCGGGAGGGGCCCCAGCATTTT
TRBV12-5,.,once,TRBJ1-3,CASGLVGLAGGNTIYF,TGTGCTAGTGGTTTGGTAGGCCTTGCCGGTGGAAACACCATATATTTT
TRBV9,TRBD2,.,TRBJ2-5,CASSVVGAGVQETQYF,TGTGCCAGCAGCGTAGTCGGAGCGGGGGTTCAAGAGACCCAGTACTTC
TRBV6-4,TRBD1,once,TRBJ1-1,CASSLTGKGSTEAFF,TGTGCCAGCAGCCTGACAGGGAAGGGGAGCACTGAAGCTTTCTTT
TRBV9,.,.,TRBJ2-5,CASSVRAGETQYF,TGTGCCAGCAGCGTGCGGGCAGGAGAGACCCAGTACTTC
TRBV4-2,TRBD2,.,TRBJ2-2,CASSHPTSGGNTGELFF,TGTGCCAGCAGCCACCCTACTAGCGGGGGAAACACCGGGGAGCTGTTTTTT
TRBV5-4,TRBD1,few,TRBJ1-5,CASSFCQGGFCNQPQHF,TGTGCCAGCAGCTTCTGCCAGGGGGGGTTTTGCAATCAGCCCCAGCATTTT
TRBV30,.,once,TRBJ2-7,CAWSSGVAAEQYF,TGTGCCTGGAGTTCAGGGGTCGCGGCCGAGCAGTACTTC
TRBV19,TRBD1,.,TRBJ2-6,CASSRDRPGANVLTF,TGTGCCAGTAGCAGGGACAGACCGGGGGCCAACGTCCTGACTTTC
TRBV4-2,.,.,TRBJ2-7,CASSRQTNAYEQYF,TGTGCCAGCAGCCGCCAGACTAACGCCTACGAGCAGTACTTC
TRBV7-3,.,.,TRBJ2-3,CASTPGSRDTQYF,TGTGCCAGCACCCCGGGTTCTCGAGATACGCAGTATTTT
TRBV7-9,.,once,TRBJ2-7,CASSLGQGRTYEQYF,TGTGCCAGCAGCTTGGGTCAGGGGAGAACTTACGAGCAGTACTTC
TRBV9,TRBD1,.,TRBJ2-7,CASSVGDSSTYEQYF,TGTGCCAGCAGCGTTGGGGACAGTTCAACCTACGAGCAGTACTTC
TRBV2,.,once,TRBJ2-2,CASSSGPNTGELFF,TGTGCCAGCAGCTCGGGACCGAACACCGGGGAGCTGTTTTTT
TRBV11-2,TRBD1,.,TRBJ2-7,CASSLEGQASYEQYF,TGTGCCAGCAGCTTAGAGGGACAGGCGTCCTACGAGCAGTACTTC
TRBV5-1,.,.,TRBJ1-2,CASSFTGPQTNYGYTF,TGCGCCAGCAGCTTCACAGGCCCCCAGACAAACTATGGCTACACCTTC
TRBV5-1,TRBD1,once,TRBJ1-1,CASLPGQGTTEAFF,TGCGCCAGCCTACCGGGACAGGGGACCACTGAAGCTTTCTTT
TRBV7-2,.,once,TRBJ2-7,CASSPIRTRSYEQYF,TGTGCCAGCAGCCCCATCCGGACCCGATCCTACGAGCAGTACTTC
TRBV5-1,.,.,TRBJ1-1,CASSSQGLNTEAFF,TGCGCCAGCAGCTCCCAGGGGCTGAACACTGAAGCTTTCTTT
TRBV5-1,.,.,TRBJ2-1,CASSSLDRSEQFF,TGCGCCAGCAGCTCCTTGGACCGTAGTGAGCAGTTCTTC
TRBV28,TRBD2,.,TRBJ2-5,CASSRPSGGSQYF,TGTGCCAGCAGTCGGCCTAGCGGGGGGTCCCAGTACTTC
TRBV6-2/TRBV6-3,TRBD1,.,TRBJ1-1,CASSSGSDRAKGAFF,TGTGCCAGCAGCTCCGGGAGTGACAGGGCGAAGGGAGCTTTCTTT
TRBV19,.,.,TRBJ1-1,CASSNPPYTEAFF,TGTGCCAGTAGTAATCCCCCATACACTGAAGCTTTCTTT
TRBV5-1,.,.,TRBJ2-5,CASSLMGGEQETQYF,TGCGCCAGCAGCTTGATGGGGGGAGAACAAGAGACCCAGTACTTC
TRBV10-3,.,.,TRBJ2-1,CAISDASFGDEQFF,TGTGCCATCAGTGATGCTAGCTTTGGGGATGAGCAGTTCTTC
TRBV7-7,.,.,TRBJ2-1,CASSLGGASYEQFF,TGTGCTAGCAGCTTAGGAGGGGCCTCCTATGAGCAGTTCTTC
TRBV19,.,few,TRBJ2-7,CASSLGTTYEQYF,TGTGCCAGTAGTTTAGGTACAACCTACGAGCAGTACTTC
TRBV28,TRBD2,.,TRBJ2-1,CASREGLALNEQFF,TGTGCCAGCAGAGAGGGACTAGCCCTCAATGAGCAGTTCTTC
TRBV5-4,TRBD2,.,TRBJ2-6,CASSSGTSGANSGANVLTF,TGTGCCAGCAGCTCGGGAACTAGCGGGGCAAACTCTGGGGCCAACGTCCTGACTTTC
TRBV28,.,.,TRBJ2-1,CASSSSRRQINEQFF,TGTGCCAGCAGTTCGTCACGGAGGCAGATCAATGAGCAGTTCTTC